A selection of T cell receptor beta chains follows, all from one sample in a study of vaccination effects on CD4 cells after COVID-19. The antigens for these receptors are not known. Clones were read by immunoSEQ multiplex PCR, and TCRdb kept only the in-frame ones, dropping some. The sample consists of approximately 37,000 clones, under 70% of them appearing once. This specimen was CD4+ T cells from PBMCs cultured without peptide, taken after COVID-19 vaccination. The receptors were sampled from a human donor who received a COVID-19 vaccine. The CDR3 runs from the conserved cysteine through the conserved F or W. A D gene is named only where the DNA matches it firmly. Size is stated for part of the rows, as once, few or many counts, or as a class when the clone is expanded.

>-|TRBV24-1|-|TRBJ2-1
TGTGCCACCAGTGATACAGGCTACAATGAGCAGTTCTTC
CATSDTGYNEQFF
>-|TRBV6-6|-|TRBJ2-1
TGTGCCAGCAGGCAACAGGCGTCAAGTGATGAGCAGTTCTTC
CASRQQASSDEQFF
>-|TRBV6-1|-|TRBJ1-4
TGTGCCAGCAGTGAATTTGAGACGGGCCGAATAGCAACTAATGAAAAACTGTTTTTT
CASSEFETGRIATNEKLFF
>-|TRBV4-2|few|TRBJ1-3
TGTGCCAGCAGCCAAGATTCCCAGCCACTAAACACCATATATTTT
CASSQDSQPLNTIYF
>TRBD2|TRBV6-5|-|TRBJ2-2
TGTGCCAGCAGTTACCCCCCTAGCGGGAGGAGCGGGGAGCTGTTTTTT
CASSYPPSGRSGELFF
>-|TRBV7-8|-|TRBJ1-2
TGTGCCAGCAGCCGCCGGGACGTCGGTGGCTACACCTTC
CASSRRDVGGYTF
>-|TRBV5-6|-|TRBJ2-7
TGTGCCAGCAGGGCGGGAGCGGGCAGGGGGCGCGACTACGAGCAGTACTTC
CASRAGAGRGRDYEQYF
>TRBD2|TRBV7-9|once|TRBJ2-3
TGTGCCAGCAGCTTCACTTCGACGGGAGGGCCCTCCAATACGCAGTATTTT
CASSFTSTGGPSNTQYF
>-|TRBV6-6|-|TRBJ1-4
TGTGCCAGCACCCCCTCTAGGGACGAAAAACTGTTTTTT
CASTPSRDEKLFF
>-|TRBV12-3/TRBV12-4|-|TRBJ2-7
TGTGCCAGCAGTCCAGGGGCGGGAAACGAGCAGTACTTC
CASSPGAGNEQYF
>TRBD1|TRBV3-1/TRBV3-2|-|TRBJ2-5
TGTGCCAGCAGCCAAGGGACAGGGGGCCAAGAGACCCAGTACTTC
CASSQGTGGQETQYF
>TRBD2|TRBV18|-|TRBJ2-7
TGTGCCAGCTCACCGGGGACTAGCGGTTACTACGAGCAGTACTTC
CASSPGTSGYYEQYF
>TRBD1|TRBV29-1|few|TRBJ2-1
TGCAGCGTTGTAAGGGGACAGGGGTTCGATGAGCAGTTCTTC
CSVVRGQGFDEQFF
>-|TRBV7-9|few|TRBJ2-3
TGTGCCAGCAGCCTAACGTTTGAGCGGGCGAGTTGGACAGATACGCAGTATTTT
CASSLTFERASWTDTQYF
>TRBD1|TRBV3-1/TRBV3-2|few|TRBJ1-4
TGTGCCAGCAGCCAAGCCGGGACAGGGTTTAAAAAACTGTTTTTT
CASSQAGTGFKKLFF
>-|TRBV18|-|TRBJ1-4
TGTGCCAGCGCTCCCGAGGTGGATCAAAAACTGTTTTTT
CASAPEVDQKLFF
>-|TRBV14|-|TRBJ1-1
TGTGCCAGCAGCCTTATCTCGGGACATAGAAACACTGAAGCTTTCTTT
CASSLISGHRNTEAFF
>TRBD2|TRBV11-2|-|TRBJ2-7
TGTGCCAGCAGCTTATCTAGCGGGACCTACGAGCAGTACTTC
CASSLSSGTYEQYF
>TRBD1|TRBV7-8|-|TRBJ1-3
TGTGCCAGCAGCCCGTTACAGGGGGCCCTGGGGTCTGGAAACACCATATATTTT
CASSPLQGALGSGNTIYF
>-|TRBV6-5|-|TRBJ2-5
TGTGCCAGCAGTCTCGAGTGGACACCCCAAGAGACCCAGTACTTC
CASSLEWTPQETQYF
>TRBD1|TRBV7-8|-|TRBJ2-1
TGTGCCAGCAGCTTGATAACCGGGACAGGGATTCACAATGAGCAGTTCTTC
CASSLITGTGIHNEQFF
>TRBD2|TRBV19|few|TRBJ2-1
TGTGCCAGTCGCCGACTAGCGGGATTCGATGAGCAGTTCTTC
CASRRLAGFDEQFF
>TRBD1|TRBV18|-|TRBJ1-6
TGTGCCAGCTCACCCGGACAGGGAGGTCCCCTCCACTTT
CASSPGQGGPLHF
>-|TRBV27|-|TRBJ2-5
TGTGCCAGCAGTTCCCTCCCTCGGGAGACCCAGTACTTC
CASSSLPRETQYF
>-|TRBV20-1|-|TRBJ1-4
TGCAGTGCCGCCTATGGAGGGCTGTTTTTT
CSAAYGGLFF
>-|TRBV4-1|-|TRBJ2-6
TGCGCCAGCAGCCAATTAGGTGGGGCCAACGTCCTGACTTTC
CASSQLGGANVLTF
>-|TRBV19|-|TRBJ1-5
TGTGCCAGCCGGTCCAGGGATCCCAATCAGCCCCAGCATTTT
CASRSRDPNQPQHF
>TRBD2|TRBV7-6|-|TRBJ2-5
TGTGCCAGCAGCTTAGTAGCCGGGGGACTAGCGGGAGGTTTGCGAGAGACCCAGTACTTC
CASSLVAGGLAGGLRETQYF
>-|TRBV28|-|TRBJ2-1
TGTGCCAGCAGGGGTAACTACAATGAGCAGTTCTTC
CASRGNYNEQFF
>-|TRBV6-6|few|TRBJ1-5
TGTGCCAGCAGTTACTCAGAGGCTCTCAATCAGCCCCAGCATTTT
CASSYSEALNQPQHF
>-|TRBV25-1|-|TRBJ2-5
TGTGCCAGCAGTGTCAGGGAAGAGACCCAGTACTTC
CASSVREETQYF
>TRBD2|TRBV5-8|few|TRBJ2-1
TGTGCCAGCAGCCCCTGGGGGGGGGATCGAAGGTACAATGAGCAGTTCTTC
CASSPWGGDRRYNEQFF
>-|TRBV15|-|TRBJ2-1
TGTGCCACCAGCAGAGCCTCTATCGCGGATGGCTCCTACAATGAGCAGTTCTTC
CATSRASIADGSYNEQFF
>TRBD2|TRBV3-1/TRBV3-2|few|TRBJ2-3
TGTGCCAGCAGCCAACTGTTAGCGGGGTTAGGCACAGATACGCAGTATTTT
CASSQLLAGLGTDTQYF
>-|TRBV27|-|TRBJ2-3
TGTGCCAGCAGAATACCCGCGACAGATACGCAGTATTTT
CASRIPATDTQYF